A selection of T cell receptor beta chains follows, all from one sample in a study of T cell clusters in autoimmune cytopenias. TCRdb reanalyzed the multiplex PCR reads and collapses them to one entry per CDR3 protein, without DNA. The repertoire table contains 1,500 or so distinct CDR3 sequences. The source material was peripheral blood. Source of these receptors: a human donor with an autoimmune cytopenia or autoimmune hepatitis (not recorded which). Each CDR3 is given with its conserved first and last residue. Some rows mark clone size as missing; the rest say once, few, many or name a class of expanded clone.

abundance	j_gene	v_gene	CDR3aa
medium-sized	TRBJ2-7	TRBV10-3	CAISSDISYEQYF
medium-sized	TRBJ2-2	TRBV7-9	CASSLVPVNTGELFF
medium-sized	TRBJ2-1	TRBV10-3	CAISESAGEPYNEQFF
medium-sized	TRBJ2-3	TRBV7-9	CASSTLTGADTQYF
-	TRBJ1-1	TRBV5-1	CASSPARAMNTEAFF
medium-sized	TRBJ2-2	TRBV15	CATGGTSVSTGELFF
-	TRBJ2-3	TRBV11-1	CASSFVGGGSDTQYF
medium-sized	TRBJ1-2	TRBV13	CASSSGHNYGYTF
medium-sized	TRBJ2-3	TRBV30	CAWSRRGRDTQYF
large	TRBJ2-2	TRBV6-5	CASRLQGFNTGELFF
medium-sized	TRBJ2-3	TRBV7-6	CASSLEGGRSDTQYF
medium-sized	TRBJ1-5	TRBV30	CAWNRGQGEGPQHF
-	TRBJ2-4	TRBV12-3/TRBV12-4	CASSLIASLAKNIQYF
-	TRBJ2-1	TRBV27	CASSSPRSSYNEQFF
medium-sized	TRBJ2-2	TRBV19	CASRISSGITGELFF
-	TRBJ1-5	TRBV7-9	CASSKQENQPQHF
medium-sized	TRBJ1-2	TRBV5-5	CASSLVEWEGYTF
large	TRBJ2-2	TRBV6-5	CASSYSKRGELFF
-	TRBJ2-7	TRBV7-9	CASSPGQSYEQYF
medium-sized	TRBJ2-7	TRBV5-6	CASSLVQGDDEQYF
-	TRBJ2-1	TRBV4-2	CASSGASGGAGEQFF
-	TRBJ2-2	TRBV20-1	CSARPLTGANTGELFF
medium-sized	TRBJ2-5	TRBV6-1	CASSVNAWETQYF
medium-sized	TRBJ2-7	TRBV27	CASSLGGSSYEQYF
-	TRBJ1-1	TRBV30	CAWKGARTANTEAFF
medium-sized	TRBJ2-5	TRBV19	CASSMVGMEETQYF
-	TRBJ2-1	TRBV20-1	CSASSGRAPTYNEQFF
-	TRBJ2-2	TRBV7-9	CASSAHRGRLTANTGELFF
medium-sized	TRBJ1-2	TRBV30	CAWGGTRVGYTF
medium-sized	TRBJ2-5	TRBV24-1	CATSDGQGRGAQYF
-	TRBJ2-7	TRBV5-1	CASSGRDVQYF
medium-sized	TRBJ2-1	TRBV7-4	CASSYRGSKKEEGTGDSNEQFF
-	TRBJ1-5	TRBV7-2	CASSFWTGGASNQPQHF
-	TRBJ1-2	TRBV28	CASGQVLNYGYTF
medium-sized	TRBJ1-5	TRBV7-2	CASDRGTGFAQPQHF
medium-sized	TRBJ1-3	TRBV7-6	CASSSRGTSGNTIYF
medium-sized	TRBJ2-5	TRBV19	CASTRTSGRRETQYF
-	TRBJ2-7	TRBV5-4	CASSRVDVYEQYF
-	TRBJ1-4	TRBV19	CASSIRGGKLFF
-	TRBJ1-2	TRBV4-1	CASSQAGTGYGYTF
medium-sized	TRBJ1-2	TRBV7-6	CASSLAAGNGYTF
medium-sized	TRBJ1-6	TRBV30	CAWSEVLAYNSPLHF
-	TRBJ2-3	TRBV20-1	CSAILVGSTDTQYF
medium-sized	TRBJ2-5	TRBV19	CASSIDVSIETQYF
medium-sized	TRBJ2-1	TRBV5-5	CASSLPRLAGYNEQFF
-	TRBJ1-5	TRBV27	CASSLAGFQPQHF
large	TRBJ2-1	TRBV6-5	CASSYGEPGAYNEQFF
medium-sized	TRBJ1-3	TRBV6-1	CASSESDGSVYTIYF
-	TRBJ2-5	TRBV15	CATSRRGSETQYF
-	TRBJ2-7	TRBV19	CASSRGERGEQYF
-	TRBJ1-4	TRBV10-2	CASRKTPTGLGEKLFF
-	TRBJ1-1	TRBV20-1	CSASGRGWSPGQGFTEAFF
medium-sized	TRBJ2-1	TRBV11-2	CASSLVVGEQFF
medium-sized	TRBJ1-3	TRBV12-3/TRBV12-4	CASTQRGGGNTIYF
-	TRBJ2-3	TRBV20-1	CSALNSGSGTDTQYF